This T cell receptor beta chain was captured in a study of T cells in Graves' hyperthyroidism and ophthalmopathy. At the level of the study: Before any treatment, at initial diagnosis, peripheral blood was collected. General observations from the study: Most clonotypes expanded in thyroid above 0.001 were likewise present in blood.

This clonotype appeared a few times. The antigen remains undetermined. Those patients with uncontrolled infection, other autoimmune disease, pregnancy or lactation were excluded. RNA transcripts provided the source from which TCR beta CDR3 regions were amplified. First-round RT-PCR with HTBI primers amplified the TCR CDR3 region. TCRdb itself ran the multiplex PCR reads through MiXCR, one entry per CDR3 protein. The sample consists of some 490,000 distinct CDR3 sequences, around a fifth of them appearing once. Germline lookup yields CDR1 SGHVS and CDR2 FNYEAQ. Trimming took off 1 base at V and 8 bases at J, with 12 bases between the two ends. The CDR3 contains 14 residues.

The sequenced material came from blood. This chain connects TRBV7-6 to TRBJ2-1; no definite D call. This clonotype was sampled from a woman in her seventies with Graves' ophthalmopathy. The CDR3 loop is CASSLDLGTYEQFF. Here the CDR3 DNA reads TGTGCCAGCAGCTTAGATCTAGGAACCTATGAGCAGTTCTTC.